This entry lists 16 T cell receptor beta chains sequenced from one sample in a study of OX40 agonist ivuxolimab in advanced cancers. Library generation was performed with the immunoSEQ multiplex PCR assay. TCRdb stores this immuneACCESS table with in-frame sequences only. Part of the clones is absent; in the studies checked, under half of the shortfall reflects unresolved V genes, and no reason is known for the rest. This sample has some 140,000 clones in its table, and over 75% of those were observed once. Of the sample, about 1% falls within the top ten clones. The sequencing used CD4+ or CD8+ T cells sorted from blood, collected in a trial of the OX40 agonist ivuxolimab. Receptors originate from an adult with an advanced solid tumor such as melanoma, head and neck, liver or kidney cancer.

V and J are TRBV6-1 and TRBJ1-3; D might be TRBD1 (6 bases). CDR3 length: 14 amino acids. Germline V CDR1 and CDR2: MNHNS, SASEGT. V was cut by 2 bases and J by 2 bases, with 7 bases left in between. The CDR3 bases are TGTGCCAGCAGTGAAACAGGGCCTGGAAACACCATATATTTT. It encodes CASSETGPGNTIYF.

This clone was observed a handful of times. This chain's CDR3 is CATRQGFNYGYTF. The CDR3 DNA follows: TGTGCCACCAGACAGGGTTTCAACTATGGCTACACCTTC. This sequence joins TRBV19 and TRBJ1-2; 7 bases line up with TRBD1. Germline V gene sequence: CDR1 LNHDA, CDR2 SQIVND (reference sequence). CDR3 length: 13 amino acids. V trimming: 10 bases; J trimming: 2 bases; junction bases outside the gene matches: 7.

The chain combines TRBV9 with TRBJ1-2, with 7 bases fitting TRBD1. This CDR3 spans 15 amino acids. The germline gives CDR1 SGDLS, CDR2 YYNGEE. V lost 1 base to trimming and J lost 7 bases; unmatched junction nucleotides: 10. The chain's CDR3 is CASSVTGQGESGYTF. As DNA, the CDR3 is TGTGCCAGCAGCGTAACTGGCCAGGGGGAGAGTGGCTACACCTTC.

This chain joins TRBV7-2 and TRBJ2-5; 15 bases match TRBD2. The CDR3 sequence is 15 residues long. V was pared by 5 bases and J by 4 bases, with 2 bases of the junction left unmatched. Germline V CDR1 and CDR2: SGHTA, FQGNSA. CDR3 sequence reads: CASSRGLAGGETQYF. For the CDR3, the DNA is TGTGCCAGCAGCCGGGGACTAGCGGGAGGAGAGACCCAGTACTTC.

The chain couples TRBV19 to TRBJ1-4, with 7 positions matching TRBD1. J lost 4 bases, V lost 5 bases, and 7 bases had no gene match. Germline values: CDR1 LNHDA, CDR2 SQIVND (reference sequence). The CDR3 has 15 amino acids. The CDR3 reads CASSQRDSGNEKLFF. DNA for the CDR3: TGTGCCAGTAGTCAAAGGGACAGTGGTAATGAAAAACTGTTTTTT.

This rearrangement joins TRBV14 to TRBJ2-7; 9 bases map to TRBD2. The CDR3 extends over 15 amino acids. The trim removed 2 bases at V and 4 bases at J, leaving 6 bases unmatched. CDR1 SGHDN and CDR2 FVKESK come from the germline V gene. This chain's CDR3 is CASSQSSGIAYEQYF. DNA of the CDR3: TGTGCCAGCAGCCAATCTAGCGGGATCGCATACGAGCAGTACTTC.

This clone was detected once. The CDR3 DNA sequence: TGCAGCGTCGAGACGGGGGAAAAACTGTTTTTT. It yields the protein CSVETGEKLFF. The chain combines TRBV29-1 with TRBJ1-4; D is ambiguous. The germline V and J ends were trimmed by 6 bases and 8 bases, with 10 bases remaining between them. CDR3 size: 11 residues. Germline CDR1 and CDR2: SQVTM and ANQGSEA.

The gene calls are TRBV9 and TRBJ2-1; 11 nucleotides agree with TRBD2. The CDR3 has 19 residues. With 0 bases clipped from V and 0 bases from J, the junction kept 8 bases outside the gene matches. Germline CDR1 SGDLS, CDR2 YYNGEE. CDR3 bases: TGTGCCAGCAGCGTAGATTTACTAGCGGGAGAATACTCCTACAATGAGCAGTTCTTC. Its protein is CASSVDLLAGEYSYNEQFF.

Written as DNA, the CDR3 is TGTGCCAGCAGTGAAAGGCAGCTCGAAGCTTTCTTT. It specifies CASSERQLEAFF. The chain employs TRBV6-1 and TRBJ1-1; D is unclear. Germline CDR1 reads MNHNS; CDR2 reads SASEGT. Trimming pared 2 bases from V and 8 bases from J, leaving 9 bases between. The CDR3 has 12 residues.

The rearrangement joins TRBV9 to TRBJ2-4; D unclear. Germline V CDR1 and CDR2: SGDLS, YYNGEE. The V gene lost 3 bases and the J gene lost 8 bases, with 15 bases spanning the gap. CDR3 length: 14 amino acids. CDR3 residues: CASSAGQAHHIQYF. The CDR3 DNA is TGTGCCAGCAGCGCCGGGCAGGCCCACCACATTCAGTACTTC.

J is TRBJ1-5 and V is TRBV28, with D maybe TRBD1 (6 bases). Germline V gene sequence: CDR1 MDHEN, CDR2 SYDVKM. V shed 3 bases and J shed 4 bases, with 16 bases lying between them. The CDR3 covers 16 residues. The CDR3 DNA follows: TGTGCCAGCAGTTTTGGGGGCAGTGGGAGAAATCAGCCCCAGCATTTT. Amino acid sequence: CASSFGGSGRNQPQHF.

The chain is built from TRBV6-1 and TRBJ2-5; no reliable D call. The germline V and J ends were trimmed by 10 bases and 2 bases, with 14 bases remaining between them. Germline-derived CDR1 and CDR2 are MNHNS and SASEGT. The CDR3 length is 13 residues. The DNA for the CDR3 is TGTGCCACCCATCTCGGGCATCAAGAGACCCAGTACTTC. It is translated as CATHLGHQETQYF.

The V call is TRBV5-1, the J call TRBJ2-1; TRBD2 agrees at 11 bases. This CDR3 has 15 residues. J lost 10 bases, V lost 1 base, and 7 bases had no gene match. The germline V gene encodes CDR1 SGHRS and CDR2 YFSETQ. CDR3 in amino acids: CASSLIAGGPGEQFF. CDR3 nucleotides: TGCGCCAGCAGCTTGATAGCGGGAGGGCCGGGAGAGCAGTTCTTC.

The chain is built from TRBV5-1 and TRBJ1-1; 9 positions agree with TRBD1. Germline V gives CDR1 SGHRS, CDR2 YFSETQ. The CDR3 loop spans 16 amino acids. The V gene end was trimmed by 3 bases and the J gene end by 1 base; junction bases not matched to a gene: 7. The CDR3 sequence is CASSWGQGGENTEAFF. The CDR3 nucleotides read TGCGCCAGCAGCTGGGGACAGGGCGGGGAGAACACTGAAGCTTTCTTT. Full variable domain (missing parts from reference TRBV5-1 and TRBJ1-1): KAGVTQTPRYLIKTRGQQVTLSCSPISGHRSVSWYQQTPGQGLQFLFEYFSETQRNKGNFPGRFSGRQFSNSRSEMNVSTLELGDSALYLCASSWGQGGENTEAFFGQGTRLTVV.

The chain links TRBV28 to TRBJ1-4, with no clear D. With 11 bases removed from V and 0 bases from J, the gap between germline ends came to 13 bases. Germline assignment: CDR1 MDHEN and CDR2 SYDVKM. The CDR3 runs 14 residues. DNA for the CDR3: TGTGCCGGTTCCCCGGGGACAACTAATGAAAAACTGTTTTTT. Protein sequence: CAGSPGTTNEKLFF.

V gene TRBV7-3 combines with J gene TRBJ2-1; no clear D. Looked up from germline, CDR1 is SGHTA and CDR2 is FQGTGA. Trimming removed 5 bases at V and 0 bases at J, with 11 bases between. The length of the CDR3 is 15 residues. The CDR3 DNA follows: TGTGCCAGCAGCGGCGACGGTAGCTCCTACAATGAGCAGTTCTTC. Translation gives CASSGDGSSYNEQFF. Full variable domain (rest looked up from reference TRBV7-3 and TRBJ2-1): GAGVSQTPSNKVTEKGKYVELRCDPISGHTALYWYRQSLGQGPEFLIYFQGTGAADDSGLPNDRFFAVRPEGSVSTLKIQRTERGDSAVYLCASSGDGSSYNEQFFGPGTRLTVL.